Below are 26 T cell receptor beta chains sequenced from a single sample in a study of cytomegalovirus exposure and HLA in healthy donors (dated by TCRdb to 2016 to 2017). Receptors were amplified or captured by the immunoSEQ multiplex PCR assay. A mixture of 60 forward primers for TCR Vbeta segments and 13 reverse primers for TCR Jbeta segments was used in the multiplex PCR. This is the immuneACCESS table as TCRdb keeps it, with only in-frame sequences that have V and J called. A part of the clones is gone; compared with another copy, unresolved V genes explain less than half, and the rest is unexplained. This sample's table contains fewer than 110,000 clones. The top ten hold approximately 3.7% of the sample. Sequenced sample: PBMCs. Receptor source: a man in his forties or fifties in good health and CMV-seronegative.

This rearrangement joins TRBV9 to TRBJ2-5, with 9 bases identical to TRBD2. The CDR3 is 16 amino acids. The trim removed 0 bases at V and 2 bases at J, leaving 5 bases unmatched. Germline lookup yields CDR1 SGDLS and CDR2 YYNGEE. In DNA form, the CDR3 reads TGTGCCAGCAGCGTAGTGGGACTAGCAGTGCAAGAGACCCAGTACTTC. Amino acids: CASSVVGLAVQETQYF. Using reference TRBV9 and TRBJ2-5 for the parts outside the CDR3, the full variable domain is DSGVTQTPKHLITATGQRVTLRCSPRSGDLSVYWYQQSLDQGLQFLIQYYNGEERAKGNILERFSAQQFPDLHSELNLSSLELGDSALYFCASSVVGLAVQETQYFGPGTRLLVL.

The chain carries TRBV28 and TRBJ1-2; D remains ambiguous. Trimming stripped 3 bases from V and 0 bases from J, with 17 bases between. This CDR3 has 17 amino acids. Germline CDR1 reads MDHEN; CDR2 reads SYDVKM. The CDR3 loop reads CASSFLSRRSTNYGYTF. CDR3 nucleotides: TGTGCCAGCAGTTTTCTCTCAAGACGGAGTACTAACTATGGCTACACCTTC.

The genes are TRBV27 and TRBJ2-1; 8 nucleotides align to TRBD1. CDR1 is MNHEY and CDR2 is SMNVEV in the germline V gene (reference sequence). This CDR3 has 14 amino acids. V shed 6 bases, J shed 5 bases, and the junction held 6 bases outside the gene matches. CDR3 region: CASREEQGDNEQFF. In DNA form, the CDR3 reads TGTGCCAGCAGAGAGGAACAGGGGGACAATGAGCAGTTCTTC.

The V and J genes are TRBV15 and TRBJ1-1; D not certain. Germline lookup yields CDR1 LNHNV and CDR2 YYDKDF (reference sequence). The CDR3 totals 15 residues. V lost 0 bases to trimming and J lost 0 bases, with 8 bases between them. CDR3 protein: CATSRDSNLNTEAFF. In DNA form, the CDR3 reads TGTGCCACCAGCAGAGACAGTAACCTGAACACTGAAGCTTTCTTT.

The V gene is TRBV5-8, the J gene TRBJ2-2; 7 bases map to TRBD1. CDR3 length: 15 residues. The junction had 2 bases not matched to a gene; V was cut back by 0 bases and J by 3 bases. The germline CDR1 and CDR2 sequences are SGHTS and YDEGEE. The CDR3, as DNA: TGTGCCAGCAGCTTGGAACAGGGGTACACCGGGGAGCTGTTTTTT. This sequence encodes CASSLEQGYTGELFF.

The chain is built from TRBV18 and TRBJ1-4; TRBD1 is a possible D gene (6 bases). Trimming stripped 4 bases from V and 6 bases from J, with 9 bases between. This CDR3 has 13 amino acids. CDR1 and CDR2 from the germline V gene are KGHSH and LQKENI. CDR3 region: CASSRGRDEKLFF. In DNA, the CDR3 is TGTGCCAGCTCACGGGGGCGAGATGAAAAACTGTTTTTT.

The CDR3 loop is CASILQAGDYGYTF. CDR3 DNA sequence: TGTGCCAGCATTCTTCAGGCAGGGGACTATGGCTACACCTTC. The rearrangement uses TRBV6-6 and TRBJ1-2; D is possibly TRBD1 (6 bases). Germline V gives CDR1 MNHNY, CDR2 SVGAGI (reference sequence). The ends were cut back, 7 bases at V and 3 bases at J, with 15 bases in the middle. The CDR3 is 14 amino acids.

The chain uses TRBV20-1 and TRBJ1-1, with no clear D. Trimming pared 4 bases from V and 3 bases from J, leaving 6 bases between. The germline CDR1 and CDR2 sequences are DFQATT and SNEGSKA (reference sequence). CDR3 length: 11 residues. This CDR3 reads CSAKRDTEAFF. The CDR3 nucleotides read TGCAGTGCTAAGAGGGACACTGAAGCTTTCTTT.

V usage is TRBV21-1 and J usage is TRBJ1-6; the table names TRBD1, a call not compared with the DNA. TRBV21-1 is labeled a pseudogene. CDR3 length equals 16 residues. CDR3 loop: CASSKRGQGHNSPLHF. The CDR3 DNA sequence: TGTGCCAGCAGCAAACGGGGACAGGGGCACAATTCACCCCTCCACTTT.

The chain employs TRBV7-2 and TRBJ1-1; 7 nucleotides line up with TRBD1. The V and J ends lost 4 bases and 6 bases, in that order; junction bases with no gene match: 5. CDR1 and CDR2 from the germline V gene are SGHTA and FQGNSA. The CDR3 loop spans 13 amino acids. Written as DNA, the CDR3 is TGTGCCAGCAGCTCGACAGGGTACGCTGAAGCTTTCTTT. Translation gives CASSSTGYAEAFF.

This CDR3 reads CASSTFQGARTEAFF. The CDR3 nucleotides are TGTGCCAGCAGCACCTTCCAGGGGGCGCGAACTGAAGCTTTCTTT. This chain joins TRBV7-9 and TRBJ1-1; 8 bases are shared with TRBD1. Germline lookup yields CDR1 SEHNR and CDR2 FQNEAQ (reference sequence). The length of the CDR3 is 15 residues. J gave up 5 bases and V 5 bases, and 10 bases lay outside the gene matches.

The DNA of the CDR3 is TGTGCCAGCGGGCTAGCGGAGACCCAGTACTTC. It translates to CASGLAETQYF. V is TRBV2 and J is TRBJ2-5, with D possibly being TRBD2 (6 bases). The germline V gene has CDR1 SNHLY and CDR2 FYNNEI. Trimming removed 8 bases at V and 5 bases at J, with 9 bases between. The CDR3 has 11 amino acids.

V gene TRBV18 combines with J gene TRBJ2-5; D is unclear. The J call may be faulty, since TRBJ2-7 better matches the DNA end. Per germline, CDR1 KGHSH and CDR2 LQKENI. This CDR3 contains 12 residues. CDR3 coding DNA: TGTGCCAGCTCGGGCAGTTCCTACGAGCAGTACTTC. This sequence encodes CASSGSSYEQYF.

The chain has TRBV29-1 and TRBJ1-1, with D perhaps matching TRBD1 (5 bases). Germline V gives CDR1 SQVTM, CDR2 ANQGSEA. The length of the CDR3 is 12 residues. Trimming cost V 6 bases and J 4 bases, with 12 bases left between them. CDR3: CSVVGGGTEAFF. CDR3 DNA sequence: TGCAGCGTCGTGGGGGGGGGCACTGAAGCTTTCTTT.

V is TRBV11-2 and J is TRBJ1-4; D perhaps matches TRBD1 (5 bases). The germline gives CDR1 SGHAT, CDR2 FQNNGV. This CDR3 has 11 amino acids. With 4 bases removed from V and 10 bases from J, the gap between germline ends came to 7 bases. CDR3 residues: CASSSRGKLFF. The CDR3 region has the DNA TGTGCCAGCAGCTCTAGGGGAAAACTGTTTTTT.

The chain is built from TRBV27 and TRBJ1-2; D is perhaps TRBD1 (6 bases). This CDR3 spans 13 amino acids. Germline V gene sequence: CDR1 MNHEY, CDR2 SMNVEV (reference sequence). Deletions cut 3 bases from V and 3 bases from J, with 8 bases between. As DNA, the CDR3 is TGTGCCAGCAGTTTCGAGGGGGACTATGGCTACACCTTC. The encoded protein is CASSFEGDYGYTF.

This sequence joins TRBV11-2 and TRBJ1-4, with D perhaps matching TRBD1 (5 bases). This CDR3 region has 16 residues. The V gene lost 1 base and the J gene lost 7 bases, with 16 bases spanning the gap. The germline CDR1 and CDR2 sequences are SGHAT and FQNNGV. This CDR3 reads CASSLVKGRYLEKLFF. The CDR3 DNA sequence: TGTGCCAGCAGCTTAGTGAAGGGGCGATACCTTGAAAAACTGTTTTTT.

The rearrangement links TRBV5-4 to TRBJ1-4, with 10 bases aligning to TRBD1. The CDR3 totals 15 residues. Germline loops: CDR1 SGHNT, CDR2 YYREEE (reference sequence). V was clipped by 2 bases and J by 7 bases; unmatched bases: 5. CDR3 sequence: CASSLKGTGVEKLFF. CDR3 nucleotides: TGTGCCAGCAGCTTAAAAGGGACAGGGGTTGAAAAACTGTTTTTT.

About this clone: One end of the junction fails to match germline, which may point to a read error. The rearrangement joins TRBV4-1 to TRBJ2-6; 11 positions match TRBD2. The CDR3 runs 19 residues. CDR1 MGHRA and CDR2 YSYEKL come from the germline V gene. The CDR3 nucleotides read TGCGCCAGCAGCCAAGATCCCTTAGCGGGAGGGCCAGGGGCCGACGTCCTGACTTTC. Translating gives CASSQDPLAGGPGADVLTF.

This chain links TRBV5-1 with TRBJ2-4, with TRBD1 identical over 9 bases. V shed 4 bases, J shed 2 bases, and the junction held 10 bases outside the gene matches. This CDR3 spans 17 amino acids. Looked up from germline, CDR1 is SGHRS and CDR2 is YFSETQ. The CDR3 DNA reads TGCGCCAGCAGCATTGGGCGGACAGGGGATTCCAAAAACATTCAGTACTTC. Translating it yields CASSIGRTGDSKNIQYF.

The chain couples TRBV7-2 to TRBJ2-7, with D possibly TRBD2 on 6 matching bases. V was cut by 6 bases and J by 2 bases, with 14 bases left in between. This CDR3 is 14 amino acids long. The germline gives CDR1 SGHTA, CDR2 FQGNSA. The CDR3 protein is CASRNGGVTYEQYF. CDR3 bases: TGTGCCAGCAGAAACGGGGGAGTCACCTACGAGCAGTACTTC.

The chain uses TRBV5-6 and TRBJ2-3, with 10 nucleotides matching TRBD1. V gave up 4 bases and J gave up 8 bases; unmatched junction bases: 7. Germline V gene data show CDR1 as SGHDT and CDR2 as YYEEEE. The CDR3 covers 14 residues. The DNA of the CDR3 is TGTGCCAGCAGCACCGGACAGGGGGTGGGTACGCAGTATTTT. Translation: CASSTGQGVGTQYF.

The V and J genes are TRBV30 and TRBJ1-2; 7 nucleotides align to TRBD1. Germline V lookup: CDR1 GTSNPN, CDR2 SVGIG (reference sequence). CDR3 length: 11 amino acids. The junction had 3 bases not matched to a gene; V was cut back by 3 bases and J by 8 bases. DNA of the CDR3: TGTGCCTGGAGCGACAGGGCAGGCTACACCTTC. Translation: CAWSDRAGYTF.

J is TRBJ2-7 and V is TRBV10-1, with unresolved D. The germline V and J ends were trimmed by 2 bases and 9 bases, with 11 bases remaining between them. This CDR3 comprises 12 residues. CDR1 is WNHNN and CDR2 is SYGVQD in the germline V gene (reference sequence). For the CDR3, the DNA is TGCGCCAGCAGTGAGATTGGCCGCGGGCAGTACTTC. Translation: CASSEIGRGQYF.

V gene TRBV7-2 combines with J gene TRBJ2-1; D is perhaps TRBD2 (6 bases). This CDR3 comprises 15 residues. CDR1 and CDR2 (germline): SGHTA, FQGNSA. V shed 1 base and J shed 7 bases, with 14 bases lying between them. The CDR3 region has the DNA TGTGCCAGCAGCTTAGAGTTGGGAGGTTGGAATGAGCAGTTCTTC. Translating gives CASSLELGGWNEQFF.

Written as DNA, the CDR3 is TGCAGCGTTGTGGGGGGACTAGCGGGAGGGTACTCCTACGAGCAGTACTTC. Residues: CSVVGGLAGGYSYEQYF. This rearrangement joins TRBV29-1 to TRBJ2-7; TRBD2 matches 16 bases. Germline V lookup: CDR1 SQVTM, CDR2 ANQGSEA. The CDR3 runs 17 residues. V was pared by 4 bases and J by 0 bases, with 6 bases of the junction left unmatched.